These T cell receptor beta chains were read from a single sample in a study of immune characterization of retroperitoneal liposarcoma. From the PCR reads, TCRdb called clonotypes with MiXCR, one entry per CDR3 protein. This sample has around 6,300 distinct CDR3 sequences, with around 28% found just once. Specimen: blood. These receptors were taken from a male donor with retroperitoneal liposarcoma. Each CDR3 is given with its conserved first and last residue. D genes are given only for firm matches. Not every row has a clone size; where given, it reads once, few, many or a size class.

TRBV6-6,TRBJ2-4,TRBD2,many,CVAGTTKNIQYF,TGTGTAGCCGGGACTACCAAAAACATTCAGTACTTC
TRBV6-2/TRBV6-3,TRBJ2-2,-,few,CASGTTGELFF,TGTGCCAGCGGAACTACCGGGGAGCTGTTTTTT
TRBV6-1,TRBJ2-5,TRBD1,few,CASREGQGEAETQYF,TGTGCCAGCAGAGAGGGACAGGGGGAGGCGGAGACCCAGTACTTC
TRBV4-3,TRBJ2-1,TRBD2,-,CASSQTSDEQFF,TGCGCCAGCAGCCAGACTAGCGATGAGCAGTTCTTC
TRBV6-1,TRBJ2-5,-,few,CASARDLVWNEQYF,TGTGCCAGCGCAAGGGACCTGGTCTGGAATGAGCAGTACTTC
TRBV11-3,TRBJ2-1,TRBD1,medium-sized,CASSDGTAYNEQFF,TGTGCCAGCAGCGACGGGACAGCTTACAATGAGCAGTTCTTC
TRBV6-1,TRBJ1-6,-,many,CASHRGINSPLHF,TGTGCCAGCCATCGCGGCATCAATTCACCCCTCCACTTT
TRBV15,TRBJ1-2,-,few,CATSRVGDGYTF,TGTGCCACCAGCAGAGTCGGGGACGGCTACACCTTC
TRBV7-6,TRBJ2-1,-,few,CASSSDRVYEQFF,TGTGCCAGCAGCTCTGACCGAGTCTACGAGCAGTTCTTC
TRBV7-8,TRBJ2-3,TRBD2,many,CASSPRTSGLTDTQYF,TGTGCCAGCAGCCCGAGGACTAGCGGGCTCACAGATACGCAGTATTTT
TRBV7-2,TRBJ1-1,-,few,CASSLSVGNTEAFF,TGTGCCAGCAGCTTATCGGTGGGGAACACTGAAGCTTTCTTT
TRBV5-6,TRBJ2-3,-,-,CASSQTGYTQYF,TGTGCCAGCAGCCAGACGGGGTATACGCAGTATTTT
TRBV27,TRBJ2-2,-,-,CASSHSITGELFF,TGTGCCAGCAGTCACAGCATCACCGGGGAGCTGTTTTTT
TRBV6-1,TRBJ2-1,TRBD2,many,CASSGASGAPYNEQFF,TGTGCCAGCAGTGGGGCTAGCGGGGCTCCCTACAATGAGCAGTTCTTC
TRBV6-1,TRBJ1-2,TRBD1,-,CASRRDSLSYGYTF,TGTGCCAGTCGGCGGGACAGCCTTTCATATGGCTACACCTTC
TRBV6-1,TRBJ1-4,-,few,CASSGQGGEKLFF,TGTGCCAGCAGTGGCCAGGGAGGAGAAAAACTGTTTTTT
TRBV6-1,TRBJ2-3,TRBD1,few,CASSRNQGDGADTQYF,TGTGCCAGCAGTCGCAACCAGGGGGACGGGGCAGATACGCAGTATTTT
TRBV6-1,TRBJ2-1,-,few,CASSYRWGDEQFF,TGTGCCAGCAGTTACAGGTGGGGGGATGAGCAGTTCTTC
TRBV27,TRBJ2-1,TRBD2,many,CATKAGGGSMYEQFF,TGTGCCACCAAAGCGGGAGGGGGGTCTATGTACGAGCAGTTCTTC
TRBV12-3/TRBV12-4,TRBJ2-7,TRBD1,medium-sized,CASRDRASYEQYF,TGTGCCTCCCGGGACAGGGCTTCCTACGAGCAGTACTTC
TRBV12-3/TRBV12-4,TRBJ2-3,-,few,CASSKTPQGTRTDTQYF,TGTGCCAGCAGCAAAACACCACAGGGAACTCGCACAGATACGCAGTATTTT
TRBV10-2,TRBJ1-6,-,many,CASSERVKSPLHF,TGCGCCAGCAGTGAGAGGGTTAAGTCACCCCTCCACTTT
TRBV12-3/TRBV12-4,TRBJ2-7,-,-,CASSQSYEQYF,TGTGCCAGCAGCCAGTCCTACGAGCAGTACTTC
TRBV12-3/TRBV12-4,TRBJ2-5,-,many,CASSAQPSGMEETQYF,TGTGCCAGCAGTGCACAGCCTTCCGGGATGGAGGAGACCCAGTACTTC
TRBV11-2,TRBJ1-1,-,-,CASSLQGYGTEAFF,TGTGCCAGCAGCTTACAGGGGTATGGCACTGAAGCTTTCTTT
TRBV6-1,TRBJ2-3,-,medium-sized,CASSWRLGTDTQYF,TGTGCCAGCAGTTGGAGACTGGGCACAGATACGCAGTATTTT
TRBV4-1,TRBJ2-1,-,-,CASSQARGPIVNEQFF,TGCGCCAGCAGCCAAGCCAGGGGCCCTATCGTCAATGAGCAGTTCTTC
TRBV7-3,TRBJ2-3,-,many,CASSLISKGDTQYF,TGTGCCAGCAGCTTAATTTCGAAGGGAGATACGCAGTATTTT
TRBV5-1,TRBJ2-1,TRBD2,few,CASSPITTSGRVFNEQFF,TGCGCCAGCAGCCCGATAACAACTAGCGGGAGAGTTTTCAATGAGCAGTTCTTC
TRBV4-3,TRBJ1-3,TRBD1,many,CASSPLGQGGNTIYF,TGCGCCAGCAGCCCACTCGGACAGGGAGGAAACACCATATATTTT
TRBV6-6,TRBJ2-2,TRBD2,-,CASRLTSGRAPLSTGELFF,TGTGCCAGCCGCCTGACTAGCGGGAGGGCCCCATTAAGCACCGGGGAGCTGTTTTTT
TRBV6-2/TRBV6-3,TRBJ1-1,-,-,CASRRGQLNTEAFF,TGTGCCAGCAGGAGGGGTCAGTTGAACACTGAAGCTTTCTTT
TRBV6-5,TRBJ1-4,TRBD1,-,CASSFAPGQGGEKLFF,TGTGCCAGCAGTTTTGCGCCGGGACAGGGTGGGGAAAAACTGTTTTTT
TRBV4-1,TRBJ2-4,-,few,CASSEQGFRKLENIQYF,TGCGCCAGCAGCGAACAGGGATTCAGAAAGCTAGAAAACATTCAGTACTTC
TRBV7-2,TRBJ2-5,TRBD2,many,CASSLASGGLKWETQYF,TGTGCCAGCAGCTTAGCTAGCGGGGGGCTAAAATGGGAGACCCAGTACTTC
TRBV6-1,TRBJ1-2,TRBD1,many,CASNNQDRADYGYTF,TGTGCCAGCAACAACCAGGACAGGGCCGACTATGGCTACACCTTC
TRBV6-5,TRBJ1-1,TRBD1,-,CASRGQGTEAFF,TGTGCCAGCAGGGGACAGGGGACTGAAGCTTTCTTT